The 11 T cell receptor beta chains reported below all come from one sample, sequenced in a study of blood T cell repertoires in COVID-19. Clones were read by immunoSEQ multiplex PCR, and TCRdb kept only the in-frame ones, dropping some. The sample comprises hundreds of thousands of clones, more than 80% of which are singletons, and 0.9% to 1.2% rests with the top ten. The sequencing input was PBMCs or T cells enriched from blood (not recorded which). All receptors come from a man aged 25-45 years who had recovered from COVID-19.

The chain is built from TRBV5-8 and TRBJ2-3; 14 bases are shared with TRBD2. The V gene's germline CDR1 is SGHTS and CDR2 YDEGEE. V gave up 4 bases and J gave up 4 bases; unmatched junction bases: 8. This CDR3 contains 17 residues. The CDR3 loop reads CASSQGTSGSGSDTQYF. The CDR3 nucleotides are TGTGCCAGCAGCCAGGGGACTAGCGGGAGTGGATCAGATACGCAGTATTTT.

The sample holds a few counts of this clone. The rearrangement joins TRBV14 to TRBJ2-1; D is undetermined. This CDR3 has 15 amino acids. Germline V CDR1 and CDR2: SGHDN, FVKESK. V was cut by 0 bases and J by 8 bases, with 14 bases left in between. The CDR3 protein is CASSQDSGTRDEQFF. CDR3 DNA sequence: TGTGCCAGCAGCCAAGACTCGGGTACTCGCGATGAGCAGTTCTTC. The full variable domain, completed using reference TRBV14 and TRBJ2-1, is EAGVTQFPSHSVIEKGQTVTLRCDPISGHDNLYWYRRVMGKEIKFLLHFVKESKQDESGMPNNRFLAERTGGTYSTLKVQPAELEDSGVYFCASSQDSGTRDEQFFGPGTRLTVL.

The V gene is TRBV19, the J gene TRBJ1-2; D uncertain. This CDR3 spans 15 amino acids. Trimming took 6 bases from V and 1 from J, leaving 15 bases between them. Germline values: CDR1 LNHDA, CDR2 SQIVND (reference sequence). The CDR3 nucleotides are TGTGCCAGTAGGATTAGCGAGGCGGGTAACTATGGCTACACCTTC. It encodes CASRISEAGNYGYTF.

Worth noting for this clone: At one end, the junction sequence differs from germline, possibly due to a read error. CDR3 DNA sequence: TGCGTCAGCAGCTTGGACCCTAGCGGGAGGGCCAATGAGCAGTTCTTC. Amino acids: CVSSLDPSGRANEQFF. The chain carries TRBV5-1 and TRBJ2-1, with 12 bases lining up with TRBD2. Germline CDR1 reads SGHRS; CDR2 reads YFSETQ. The CDR3 is made up of 16 amino acids.

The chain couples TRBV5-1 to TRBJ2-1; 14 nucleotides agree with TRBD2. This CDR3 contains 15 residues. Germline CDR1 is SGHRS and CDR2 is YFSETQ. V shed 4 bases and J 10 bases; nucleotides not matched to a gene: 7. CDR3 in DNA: TGCGCCAGCAGCCAAGGGACTAGCGGGAGCGGCGAGCAGTTCTTC. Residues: CASSQGTSGSGEQFF.

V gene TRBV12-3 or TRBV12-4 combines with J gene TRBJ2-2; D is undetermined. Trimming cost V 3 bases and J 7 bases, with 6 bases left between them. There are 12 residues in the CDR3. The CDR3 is CASSFPGGELFF. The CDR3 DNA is TGTGCCAGCAGTTTTCCCGGCGGGGAGCTGTTTTTT.

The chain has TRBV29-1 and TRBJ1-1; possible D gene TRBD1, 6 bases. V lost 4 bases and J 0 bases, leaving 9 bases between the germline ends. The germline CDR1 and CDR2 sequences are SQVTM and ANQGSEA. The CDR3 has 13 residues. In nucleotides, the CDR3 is TGCAGCGTTGGTTGGGGGCTGAACACTGAAGCTTTCTTT. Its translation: CSVGWGLNTEAFF.

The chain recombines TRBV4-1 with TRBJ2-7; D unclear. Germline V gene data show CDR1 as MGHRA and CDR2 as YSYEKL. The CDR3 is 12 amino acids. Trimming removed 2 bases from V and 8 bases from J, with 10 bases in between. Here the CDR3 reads CASSQPLGKQYF. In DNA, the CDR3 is TGCGCCAGCAGCCAACCTCTAGGCAAGCAGTACTTC.

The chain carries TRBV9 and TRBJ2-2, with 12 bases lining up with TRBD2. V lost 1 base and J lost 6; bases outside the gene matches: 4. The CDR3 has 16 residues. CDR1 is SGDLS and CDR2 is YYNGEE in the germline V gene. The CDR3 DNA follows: TGTGCCAGCAGCGTACAGACTAGCGGGAGTTCCGGGGAGCTGTTTTTT. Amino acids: CASSVQTSGSSGELFF.

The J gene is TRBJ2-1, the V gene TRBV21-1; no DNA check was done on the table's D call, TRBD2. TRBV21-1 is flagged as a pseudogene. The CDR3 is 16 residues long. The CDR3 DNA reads TGTGCCAGCAGCAGCAATAGCGGGAGGTCCTACAATGAGCAGTTCTTC. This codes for CASSSNSGRSYNEQFF.

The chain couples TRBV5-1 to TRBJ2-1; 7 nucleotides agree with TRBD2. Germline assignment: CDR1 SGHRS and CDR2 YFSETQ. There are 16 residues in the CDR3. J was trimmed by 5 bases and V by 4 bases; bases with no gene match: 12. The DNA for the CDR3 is TGCGCCAGCAGCGGCGTCGGCGGGAGTCAACACAATGAGCAGTTCTTC. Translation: CASSGVGGSQHNEQFF.